This T cell receptor beta chain was captured in a study of blood T cell repertoires in COVID-19. Study as a whole: Italy, Spain and the United States were the sources of the convalescent and acute COVID-19 samples. T cells, B-cell-depleted T cells, or PBMCs provided the cDNA or gDNA that served as material.

Study processing details: Amplification of reference gene primers provided the estimated nucleated cell counts. Here immunoSEQ multiplex PCR was the method, and the copy in TCRdb shows in-frame clones only, minus some. V and J calls and clone size follow that table, whereas D and trimming were derived from the DNA. The table records about 210,000 clones, 75% to 90% of them present only once. Germline assignment: CDR1 MGHRA and CDR2 YSYEKL. The CDR3 totals 20 residues. With 4 bases removed from V and 0 bases from J, the gap between germline ends came to 22 bases. V is TRBV4-1 and J is TRBJ1-6; unclear D gene. The receptor was derived from a woman aged 40 to 50 with acute or convalescent COVID-19. Sequencing input: peripheral blood. CDR3 DNA sequence: TGCGCCAGCAGCCCCCCCCCGGGAGCTAGGAGGAGCTCCTATAATTCACCCCTCCACTTT. As protein: CASSPPPGARRSSYNSPLHF.